The T cell receptor (beta chain) under discussion was sequenced for a study of radiotherapy plus CTLA-4 blockade in lung cancer. V trimming: 0 bases; J trimming: 6 bases; junction bases outside the gene matches: 13. CDR1 is LGHNA and CDR2 is YNFKEQ in the germline V gene. CDR3 size: 18 residues. In the case of this clone: Its antigen remains unknown.

Findings of the study overall: Some TCR clones had been derived from tumors. These clones expanded in peripheral blood after radiotherapy plus ipilimumab.

Clones were read by immunoSEQ multiplex PCR, and TCRdb kept only the in-frame ones, dropping some. The top ten hold 15% to 20% of the sample, which has around 82,000 clones, 70% to 90% seen once. Chemo-refractory metastatic non-small-cell lung cancer patients received focal radiation with ipilimumab CTLA-4 blockade. This clonotype originated in a human donor with non-small cell lung cancer that progressed on radiotherapy plus ipilimumab. The sequencing here drew on peripheral blood, taken from a patient treated with radiotherapy plus ipilimumab. The chain uses TRBV4-2 and TRBJ2-7; 11 nucleotides match TRBD2. This CDR3 is CASSQDPVNSGGAPEQYF. The DNA for the CDR3 is TGTGCCAGCAGCCAAGATCCCGTGAATAGCGGGGGGGCTCCCGAGCAGTACTTC.